A selection of T cell receptor beta chains follows, all from one sample in a study of blood T cell repertoires in COVID-19. Profiled with immunoSEQ multiplex PCR; TCRdb holds only in-frame clones, not every one. Of about 17,000 clones listed, roughly 87% were seen once; the top ten hold 15% to 20%. Sequencing was done on a sample of peripheral blood. These receptors all stem from a man aged 50 to 60 with active COVID-19. Each CDR3 is given with its conserved first and last residue. A D gene is named only where the DNA matches it firmly. Size is omitted from some rows. Given values are once, few, many or a class for expanded clones.

d_gene,len,abundance,v_gene,j_gene,CDR3nt,CDR3aa
.,14,.,TRBV19,TRBJ2-7,TGTGCCAGTAGTATCCTGGGCAGCTCCTACGAGCAGTACTTC,CASSILGSSYEQYF
.,14,once,TRBV19,TRBJ2-7,TGTGCCAGTAGTATTGGATCTAGATGGGACGAGCAGTACTTC,CASSIGSRWDEQYF
TRBD1,15,.,TRBV27,TRBJ1-6,TGTGCCAGCAACCCTCGGACAGGGGTAAATTCACCCCTCCACTTT,CASNPRTGVNSPLHF
.,13,.,TRBV12-3/TRBV12-4,TRBJ2-7,TGTGCCAGCAGATTTCCCCCCGCGGGGGAGCAGTACTTC,CASRFPPAGEQYF
.,15,.,TRBV19,TRBJ2-4,TGTGCCAGTAGTATACCCAGAATAGCCAAAAACATTCAGTACTTC,CASSIPRIAKNIQYF
.,15,.,TRBV7-3,TRBJ2-3,TGTGCCAGCAGCCAAAACAGCGCGGGGATAGATACGCAGTATTTT,CASSQNSAGIDTQYF
TRBD2,19,.,TRBV4-1,TRBJ2-7,TGCGCCAGCAGCCAAGATCGGGTCAGGAGCGGGAGGACCTCCTACGAGCAGTACTTC,CASSQDRVRSGRTSYEQYF
.,17,.,TRBV19,TRBJ2-2,TGTGCCAGTACCAACCCTTCATGGGGCAGCAACACCGGGGAGCTGTTTTTT,CASTNPSWGSNTGELFF
.,12,.,TRBV4-2,TRBJ2-5,TGTGCCAGCAGCCAAGATATAAAGACCCAGTACTTC,CASSQDIKTQYF
TRBD2,13,.,TRBV12-3/TRBV12-4,TRBJ2-7,TGTGCCAGCCGGACTAGCGGCGCCCACGAGCAGTACTTC,CASRTSGAHEQYF
.,13,.,TRBV7-9,TRBJ1-1,TGTGCCAGCAGTAGTCGGGGGTCCACTGAAGCTTTCTTT,CASSSRGSTEAFF
.,15,.,TRBV10-2,TRBJ1-1,TGCGCCAGCAGGGGGGGAGCCTGGTCCGGCACTGAAGCTTTCTTT,CASRGGAWSGTEAFF
.,15,.,TRBV30,TRBJ1-3,TGTGCCTGGAGTGTTGTGGAGAGCTTCGGAAACACCATATATTTT,CAWSVVESFGNTIYF
.,12,.,TRBV12-3/TRBV12-4,TRBJ2-7,TGTGCCAGCGGACAGTCTACCTACGAGCAGTACTTC,CASGQSTYEQYF
TRBD1,15,.,TRBV24-1,TRBJ1-3,TGTGCCACCAGTGAGGGGACAGGCTCTAGAAACACCATATATTTT,CATSEGTGSRNTIYF
TRBD1,13,.,TRBV7-9,TRBJ2-2,TGTGCCAGTGGGACAGTGAACACCGGGGAGCTGTTTTTT,CASGTVNTGELFF
.,16,few,TRBV27,TRBJ2-2,TGTGCCAGCAGTTTACTGACAGCCTTGAACACCGGGGAGCTGTTTTTT,CASSLLTALNTGELFF
TRBD1,16,once,TRBV27,TRBJ2-2,TGTGCCAGCAGTTTTGCGACAGGGCTGAACACCGGGGAGCTGTTTTTT,CASSFATGLNTGELFF
.,12,few,TRBV5-5,TRBJ1-3,TGTGCCAGCAGCTTAGAGGGAAACACCATATATTTT,CASSLEGNTIYF
TRBD1,15,few,TRBV7-9,TRBJ2-7,TGTGCCAGCAGCTTGGGGGGACAGGGGGCTTACGAGCAGTACTTC,CASSLGGQGAYEQYF
.,14,.,TRBV9,TRBJ1-5,TGTGCCAGCAGCGTGGGGGCCTACGATCAGCCCCAGCATTTT,CASSVGAYDQPQHF
TRBD1,16,.,TRBV6-1,TRBJ1-3,TGTGCCAGCAGTGAAGCCAGGGGGTCGCGTGGAAACACCATATATTTT,CASSEARGSRGNTIYF
TRBD1,15,.,TRBV7-9,TRBJ2-3,TGTGCCAGCACCGCCAGGACAGGGGCCCCAGATACGCAGTATTTT,CASTARTGAPDTQYF
.,13,once,TRBV6-5,TRBJ2-7,TGTGCCAGCAGGCTACAGGGTCGGCACGAGCAGTACTTC,CASRLQGRHEQYF
.,15,.,TRBV7-9,TRBJ1-1,TGTGCCAGCAGCTTTAGTGCAGGGCTGGACACTGAAGCTTTCTTT,CASSFSAGLDTEAFF
.,12,.,TRBV11-3,TRBJ2-5,TGTGCCAGCAGCTTAGGCGAGGAGACCCAGTACTTC,CASSLGEETQYF
TRBD1,13,.,TRBV29-1,TRBJ2-1,TGCAGGGGCGGACAGGGGTTTTACAATGAGCAGTTCTTC,CRGGQGFYNEQFF
.,15,.,TRBV4-3,TRBJ1-6,TGCGCCAGCAGCCCCGAGGCGTTCTATAATTCACCCCTCCACTTT,CASSPEAFYNSPLHF
TRBD1,18,.,TRBV18,TRBJ2-6,TGTGCCAGCTCACCTGTGGCAGGGGGCTTGGGAGGGGCCAACGTCCTGACTTTC,CASSPVAGGLGGANVLTF
.,15,.,TRBV27,TRBJ1-4,TGTGCCAGCAGTCCTCTCGGGCAGGGAGGGGAAAAACTGTTTTTT,CASSPLGQGGEKLFF
.,16,.,TRBV6-1,TRBJ1-3,TGTGCCAGCAGTGGGCGAAACACAGGGAGCAGAAACACCATATATTTT,CASSGRNTGSRNTIYF
.,14,.,TRBV5-4,TRBJ1-1,TGTGCCAGCAGCTTGGATCGGGAATACACTGAAGCTTTCTTT,CASSLDREYTEAFF
.,13,.,TRBV10-3,TRBJ1-1,TGTGCCATCAGGAACGGGGGGGACGGTGAAGCTTTCTTT,CAIRNGGDGEAFF
.,15,few,TRBV29-1,TRBJ2-6,TGCAGCGTTGAAGATAACAACTCTGGGGCCAACGTCCTGACTTTC,CSVEDNNSGANVLTF
.,13,.,TRBV3-1/TRBV3-2,TRBJ2-1,TGTGCCAGCAGCCAAGACAGATACAATGAGCAGTTCTTC,CASSQDRYNEQFF
.,15,.,TRBV6-5,TRBJ1-2,TGTGCCAGCACCCTAGACCATAAGACTAACTATGGCTACACCTTC,CASTLDHKTNYGYTF
TRBD2,15,.,TRBV4-2,TRBJ2-1,TGTGCCAGCAGCCAAGGACTAGCGGAAAGTAATGAGCAGTTCTTC,CASSQGLAESNEQFF
TRBD1,15,.,TRBV27,TRBJ1-1,TGTGCCAGCAGTGCCGATTACAGGGGGAACACTGAAGCTTTCTTT,CASSADYRGNTEAFF
.,15,.,TRBV16,TRBJ1-2,TGTGCCAGCAGCCAACCGGGGACATCTAACTATGGCTACACCTTC,CASSQPGTSNYGYTF
TRBD2,16,once,TRBV27,TRBJ2-1,TGTGCCAGCAGTACAAGACTAGCGGGAGATTCGGGTGAGCAGTTCTTC,CASSTRLAGDSGEQFF
.,14,once,TRBV25-1,TRBJ2-1,TGTGCCAGCAGTGAATCAGGCCCTCAGGGGGAGCAGTTCTTC,CASSESGPQGEQFF
.,14,.,TRBV5-6,TRBJ1-2,TGTGCCAGCAGCTTGCCTGCAGGGGTGATAGGCTACACCTTC,CASSLPAGVIGYTF
.,16,.,TRBV6-6,TRBJ1-5,TGTGCCAGCAGTCACTTCCAGGGGAATAGCAATCAGCCCCAGCATTTT,CASSHFQGNSNQPQHF
TRBD2,17,.,TRBV2,TRBJ2-7,TGTGCCAGCAGTGTTGCGGGACTAGCGGGAGACTTTTACGAGCAGTACTTC,CASSVAGLAGDFYEQYF
.,17,.,TRBV28,TRBJ2-7,TGTGCCAGCAGGACAAGTAATCCCTACCAGGGATCCTACGAGCAGTACTTC,CASRTSNPYQGSYEQYF